This T cell receptor beta chain appears in the sequencing data of a study of blood T cell repertoires in COVID-19. Background on the study: The analysed material was cDNA or gDNA that came from T cells, B-cell-depleted T cells, or PBMCs.

Sequencing used immunoSEQ multiplex PCR; TCRdb keeps in-frame clones, though not all of them. This table holds about 280,000 clones, around 84% found once. Cohorts were determined from participant-reported clinical history. A COVID-19 case had been met by exposed participants during the 2 weeks before study entry. This TCR was sampled from a man in his forties who had been exposed to COVID-19. The material sequenced was PBMCs or T cells enriched from blood (not recorded which).

CDR3 residues: CAWSVSGPANTGELFF. For the CDR3, the DNA is TGTGCCTGGAGTGTAAGTGGCCCCGCGAACACCGGGGAGCTGTTTTTT. The chain couples TRBV30 to TRBJ2-2; D is unclear. This CDR3 spans 16 amino acids. V was cut by 0 bases and J by 0 bases, with 11 bases left in between. Per germline, CDR1 GTSNPN and CDR2 SVGIG (reference sequence).